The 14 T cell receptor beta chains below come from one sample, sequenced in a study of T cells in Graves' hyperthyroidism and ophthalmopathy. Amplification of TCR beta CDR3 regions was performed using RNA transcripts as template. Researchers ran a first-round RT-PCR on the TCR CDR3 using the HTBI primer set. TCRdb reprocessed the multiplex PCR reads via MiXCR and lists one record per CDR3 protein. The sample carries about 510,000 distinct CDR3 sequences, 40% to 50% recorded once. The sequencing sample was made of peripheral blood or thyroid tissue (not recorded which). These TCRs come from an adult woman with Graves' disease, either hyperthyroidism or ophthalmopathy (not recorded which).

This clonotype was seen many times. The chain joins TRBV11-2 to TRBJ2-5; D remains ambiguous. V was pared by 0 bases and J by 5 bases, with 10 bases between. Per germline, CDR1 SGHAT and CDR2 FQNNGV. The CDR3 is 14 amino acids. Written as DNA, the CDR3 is TGTGCCAGCAGCTTAGACCCTAACCGGGAGACCCAGTACTTC. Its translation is CASSLDPNRETQYF.

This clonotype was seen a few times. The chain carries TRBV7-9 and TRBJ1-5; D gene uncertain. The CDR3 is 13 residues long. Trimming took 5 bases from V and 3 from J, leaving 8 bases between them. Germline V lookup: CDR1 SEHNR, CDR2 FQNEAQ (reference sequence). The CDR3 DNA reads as TGTGCCAGCAGCGCGGGGTACAATCAGCCCCAGCATTTT. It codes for CASSAGYNQPQHF. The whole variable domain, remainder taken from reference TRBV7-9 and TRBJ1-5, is DTGVSQNPRHKITKRGQNVTFRCDPISEHNRLYWYRQTLGQGPEFLTYFQNEAQLEKSRLLSDRFSAERPKGSFSTLEIQRTEQGDSAMYLCASSAGYNQPQHFGDGTRLSIL.

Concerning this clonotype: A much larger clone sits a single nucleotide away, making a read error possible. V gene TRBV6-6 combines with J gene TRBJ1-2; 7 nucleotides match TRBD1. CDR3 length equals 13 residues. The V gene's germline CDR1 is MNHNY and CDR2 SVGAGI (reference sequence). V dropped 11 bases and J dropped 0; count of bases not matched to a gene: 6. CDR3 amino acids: CAARQGPNYGYTF. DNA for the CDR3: TGTGCCGCTCGACAGGGCCCTAACTATGGCTACACCTTC.

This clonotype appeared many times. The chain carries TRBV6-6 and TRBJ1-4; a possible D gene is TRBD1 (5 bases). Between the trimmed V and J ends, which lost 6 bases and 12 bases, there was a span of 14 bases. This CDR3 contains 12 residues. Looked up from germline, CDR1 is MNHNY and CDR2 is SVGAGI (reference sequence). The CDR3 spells CASSPGRGELFF. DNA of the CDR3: TGTGCCAGCAGCCCCGGGAGAGGGGAACTGTTTTTT.

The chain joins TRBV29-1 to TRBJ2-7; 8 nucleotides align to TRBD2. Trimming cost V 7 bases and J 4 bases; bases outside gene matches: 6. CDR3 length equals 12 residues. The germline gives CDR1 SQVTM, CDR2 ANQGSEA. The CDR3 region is CSGGLAGYEQYF. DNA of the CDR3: TGCAGCGGCGGACTAGCAGGGTACGAGCAGTACTTC.

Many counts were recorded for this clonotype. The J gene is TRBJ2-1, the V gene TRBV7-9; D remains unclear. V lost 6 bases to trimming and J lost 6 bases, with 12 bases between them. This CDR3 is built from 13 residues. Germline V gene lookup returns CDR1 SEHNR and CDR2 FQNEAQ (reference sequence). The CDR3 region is CASSSQASNEQFF. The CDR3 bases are TGTGCCAGCAGTTCCCAGGCTTCCAATGAGCAGTTCTTC.

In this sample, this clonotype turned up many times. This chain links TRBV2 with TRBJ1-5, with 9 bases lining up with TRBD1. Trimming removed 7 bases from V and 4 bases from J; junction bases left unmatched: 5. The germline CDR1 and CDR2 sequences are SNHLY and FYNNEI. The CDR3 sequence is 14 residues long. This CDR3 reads CASTQDRGNQPQHF. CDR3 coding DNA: TGTGCCAGCACCCAAGACAGGGGGAATCAGCCCCAGCATTTT.

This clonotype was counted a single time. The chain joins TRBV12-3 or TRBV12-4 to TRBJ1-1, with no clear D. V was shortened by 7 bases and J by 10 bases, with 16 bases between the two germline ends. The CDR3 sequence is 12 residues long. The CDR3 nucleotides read TGTGCCAGCACTGTACTAACGGGTGGAGCTTTCTTT. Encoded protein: CASTVLTGGAFF.

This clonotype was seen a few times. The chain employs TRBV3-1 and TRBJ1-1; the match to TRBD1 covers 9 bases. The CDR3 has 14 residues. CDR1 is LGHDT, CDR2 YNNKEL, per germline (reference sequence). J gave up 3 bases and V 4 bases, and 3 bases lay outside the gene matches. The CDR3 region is CASSRRTGDTEAFF. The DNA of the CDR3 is TGTGCCAGCAGCCGCCGGACAGGGGACACTGAAGCTTTCTTT.

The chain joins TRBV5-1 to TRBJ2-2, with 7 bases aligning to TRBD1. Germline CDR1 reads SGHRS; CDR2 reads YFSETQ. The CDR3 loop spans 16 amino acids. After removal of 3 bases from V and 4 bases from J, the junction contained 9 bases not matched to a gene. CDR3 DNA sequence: TGCGCCAGCAGCTCGGACAGGAAAAGGGGCACCGGGGAGCTGTTTTTT. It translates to CASSSDRKRGTGELFF.

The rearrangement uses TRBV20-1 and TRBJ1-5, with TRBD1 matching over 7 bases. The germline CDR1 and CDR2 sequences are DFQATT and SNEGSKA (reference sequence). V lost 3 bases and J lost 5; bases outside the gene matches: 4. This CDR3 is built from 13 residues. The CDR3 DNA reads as TGCAGTGCTAGTGTTGACAGGGATCAGCCCCAGCATTTT. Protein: CSASVDRDQPQHF.

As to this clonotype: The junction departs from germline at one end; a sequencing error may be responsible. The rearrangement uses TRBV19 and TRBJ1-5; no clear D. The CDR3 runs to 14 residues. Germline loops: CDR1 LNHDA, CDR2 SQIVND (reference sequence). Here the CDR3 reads CASSAGIRNRPQHF. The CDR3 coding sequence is TGTGCCAGTAGTGCCGGGATCCGCAATCGGCCCCAGCATTTT.

For the CDR3, the DNA is TGTGCCAGCAGCTTTGACAGGGGAGAGGAGACCCAGTACTTC. Translation: CASSFDRGEETQYF. The genes are TRBV7-2 and TRBJ2-5; 8 positions agree with TRBD1. V lost 3 bases and J lost 5; bases outside the gene matches: 5. The CDR3 spans 14 residues. Looked up from germline, CDR1 is SGHTA and CDR2 is FQGNSA.

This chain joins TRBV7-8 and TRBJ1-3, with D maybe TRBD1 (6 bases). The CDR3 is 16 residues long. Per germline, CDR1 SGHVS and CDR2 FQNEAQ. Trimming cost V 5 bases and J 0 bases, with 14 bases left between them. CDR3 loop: CASSLRQASSGNTIYF. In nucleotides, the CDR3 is TGTGCCAGCAGCCTTCGACAGGCTTCCTCTGGAAACACCATATATTTT. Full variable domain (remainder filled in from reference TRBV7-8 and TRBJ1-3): GAGVSQSPRYKVAKRGQDVALRCDPISGHVSLFWYQQALGQGPEFLTYFQNEAQLDKSGLPSDRFFAERPEGSVSTLKIQRTQQEDSAVYLCASSLRQASSGNTIYFGEGSWLTVV.